This entry lists 29 T cell receptor beta chains sequenced from one sample in a study of cytomegalovirus exposure and HLA in healthy donors. TCRdb's table, derived via immunoSEQ multiplex PCR, lists solely in-frame clones and lacks some. This table holds 95,000 to 150,000 clones, around 90% found once. The sequenced material came from PBMCs. The receptors here all came from a woman between 18 and 29 years old in good health and CMV-seronegative.

V gene TRBV2 combines with J gene TRBJ2-1, with 9 positions matching TRBD1. With V trimmed by 6 bases and J by 4 bases, 4 bases remained unmatched. The CDR3 extends over 14 amino acids. Germline assignment: CDR1 SNHLY and CDR2 FYNNEI. CDR3 residues: CASRRDRAYNEQFF. In DNA, the CDR3 is TGTGCCAGCAGAAGGGACAGGGCGTACAATGAGCAGTTCTTC.

The chain is built from TRBV7-9 and TRBJ1-2; 9 bases map to TRBD1. J lost 4 bases, V lost 2 bases, and 2 bases had no gene match. The CDR3 covers 14 residues. CDR1 is SEHNR, CDR2 FQNEAQ, per germline (reference sequence). The DNA for the CDR3 is TGTGCCAGCAGCTTACAGACAGGGGGCTATGGCTACACCTTC. Translating gives CASSLQTGGYGYTF.

In this sample, this clone turned up a few times. The rearrangement uses TRBV6-6 and TRBJ1-5; no clear D gene. Germline V gives CDR1 MNHNY, CDR2 SVGAGI (reference sequence). The CDR3 runs 14 residues. V lost 5 bases, J lost 1 base, and 9 bases lay in between. Here the CDR3 DNA reads TGTGCCAGCAGTGGAATACAGAGCAATCAGCCCCAGCATTTT. Translating gives CASSGIQSNQPQHF.

The gene calls are TRBV5-1 and TRBJ2-2, with D perhaps TRBD1 (5 bases). The length of the CDR3 is 16 residues. Germline-derived CDR1 and CDR2 are SGHRS and YFSETQ. The germline V and J ends were trimmed by 5 bases and 6 bases, with 20 bases remaining between them. The CDR3 coding sequence is TGCGCCAGCAGGATTGCAGGGCCCCCTGCGTCCGGGGAGCTGTTTTTT. As protein: CASRIAGPPASGELFF.

The CDR3 sequence is CASSSQGPWETQYF. The CDR3 nucleotides are TGCGCCAGCAGCTCACAGGGGCCCTGGGAGACCCAGTACTTC. The chain recombines TRBV5-1 with TRBJ2-5; 7 bases match TRBD1. V lost 3 bases and J lost 5; bases outside the gene matches: 7. Germline values: CDR1 SGHRS, CDR2 YFSETQ. The CDR3 is 14 amino acids.

The chain is built from TRBV5-1 and TRBJ2-1, with TRBD2 identical over 9 bases. CDR3 length: 15 amino acids. V lost 9 bases, J lost 4 bases, and 11 bases stayed unmatched. Germline CDR1 SGHRS, CDR2 YFSETQ. The CDR3 DNA follows: TGCGCCACCCAGATCCTAGCGGGGACTTACAATGAGCAGTTCTTC. It translates to CATQILAGTYNEQFF.

The chain recombines TRBV19 with TRBJ2-7; 11 positions agree with TRBD2. The V and J ends lost 5 bases and 3 bases, in that order; junction bases with no gene match: 9. Germline CDR1 and CDR2: LNHDA and SQIVND (reference sequence). CDR3 length: 16 amino acids. CDR3 nucleotide sequence: TGTGCCAGTAGTCCATCAGGACTAGCGGGTAACTACGAGCAGTACTTC. Translated, it gives CASSPSGLAGNYEQYF.

V and J are TRBV27 and TRBJ1-2; 8 nucleotides match TRBD1. V shed 5 bases, J shed 7 bases, and the junction held 6 bases outside the gene matches. Germline CDR1 and CDR2: MNHEY and SMNVEV (reference sequence). The CDR3 extends over 13 amino acids. The CDR3 DNA follows: TGTGCCAGCAGTACAATCAGGGGGCTTGGCTACACCTTC. Protein sequence: CASSTIRGLGYTF.

The chain is built from TRBV2 and TRBJ2-7, with a weak D call TRBD1 (6 bases). The germline V gene encodes CDR1 SNHLY and CDR2 FYNNEI. Between the trimmed V and J ends, which lost 6 bases and 0 bases, there was a span of 12 bases. The CDR3 has 14 amino acids. This CDR3 is CASSGTPNSYEQYF. The CDR3 DNA is TGTGCCAGCAGCGGGACACCGAACTCCTACGAGCAGTACTTC.

The chain employs TRBV5-1 and TRBJ2-1; 10 positions match TRBD1. The germline V gene encodes CDR1 SGHRS and CDR2 YFSETQ. The V segment lost 3 bases and the J segment 7 bases; nucleotides outside the gene matches: 4. This CDR3 has 14 amino acids. In DNA form, the CDR3 reads TGCGCCAGCAGCTCGGGACAGGGGTGGAATGAGCAGTTCTTC. Translation gives CASSSGQGWNEQFF.

J is TRBJ1-5 and V is TRBV30; D unresolved. Germline values: CDR1 GTSNPN, CDR2 SVGIG (reference sequence). Deletions cut 0 bases from V and 4 bases from J, with 7 bases between. This CDR3 is 13 amino acids long. CDR3 sequence (DNA): TGTGCCTGGAGTGTCGCGGGAAATCAGCCCCAGCATTTT. Protein product: CAWSVAGNQPQHF. Looking up the rest from reference TRBV30 and TRBJ1-5 gives the full variable domain: SQTIHQWPATLVQPVGSPLSLECTVEGTSNPNLYWYRQAAGRGLQLLFYSVGIGQISSEVPQNLSASRPQDRQFILSSKKLLLSDSGFYLCAWSVAGNQPQHFGDGTRLSIL.

V is TRBV6-1 and J is TRBJ2-7, with 7 bases matching TRBD1. Germline V gene lookup returns CDR1 MNHNS and CDR2 SASEGT. The CDR3 consists of 14 residues. V trimming: 8 bases; J trimming: 6 bases; junction bases outside the gene matches: 13. CDR3 amino acids: CASRDSWDAGEQYF. CDR3 bases: TGTGCCAGCCGGGACAGTTGGGATGCGGGCGAGCAGTACTTC.

The genes are TRBV6-1 and TRBJ1-1; a weak D match, TRBD1 (6 bases). The germline gives CDR1 MNHNS, CDR2 SASEGT. CDR3 length: 15 residues. V lost 3 bases and J lost 0, with 11 bases in between. The CDR3 bases are TGTGCCAGCAGTGACCAGGGGTGGGTGAACACTGAAGCTTTCTTT. Amino acid sequence: CASSDQGWVNTEAFF.

The chain recombines TRBV10-3 with TRBJ2-3, with TRBD2 identical over 10 bases. The CDR3 has 16 residues. CDR1 is ENHRY, CDR2 SYGVKD, per germline. J lost 5 bases, V lost 3 bases, and 8 bases had no gene match. CDR3 coding DNA: TGTGCCATCAGTGATGCCCTAGCGGGAGCGATAGATACGCAGTATTTT. Protein product: CAISDALAGAIDTQYF.

The rearrangement joins TRBV7-2 to TRBJ1-2; D is undetermined. The CDR3 contains 13 residues. V lost 1 base and J lost 4, with 7 bases in between. Germline lookup yields CDR1 SGHTA and CDR2 FQGNSA. DNA for the CDR3: TGTGCCAGCAGCTTAGAATCCAGCTATGGCTACACCTTC. It yields the protein CASSLESSYGYTF.

V and J are TRBV7-9 and TRBJ2-1; D is uncertain. The germline CDR1 and CDR2 sequences are SEHNR and FQNEAQ (reference sequence). Trimming took 6 bases from V and 8 from J, leaving 11 bases between them. This CDR3 region has 12 residues. The chain's CDR3 is CASRHKADEQFF. The CDR3 nucleotides read TGTGCCAGCAGACATAAGGCGGATGAGCAGTTCTTC.

The sample holds one count of this clone. This chain connects TRBV5-1 to TRBJ2-1, with TRBD2 matching over 9 bases. The germline V gene encodes CDR1 SGHRS and CDR2 YFSETQ. The CDR3 is 18 residues long. V gave up 1 base and J gave up 9 bases; unmatched junction bases: 17. CDR3 loop: CASSLRAGGNSIFGEQFF. The CDR3 DNA reads as TGCGCCAGCAGCTTGCGGGCGGGGGGGAATTCTATTTTCGGTGAGCAGTTCTTC.

The table lists this clone with a count of one. Other DNA sequences in this sample translate to the same CDR3. The J gene is TRBJ2-7, the V gene TRBV19, with 7 bases matching TRBD1. Germline trimming cut 4 bases from V and 1 base from J; bases unmatched to any gene: 1. The CDR3 covers 13 residues. CDR1 is LNHDA, CDR2 SQIVND, per germline (reference sequence). The CDR3: CASSRDRSYEQYF. The CDR3 DNA reads TGTGCCAGTAGTAGGGACAGATCCTACGAGCAGTACTTC. The entire variable domain, with the rest obtained from reference TRBV19 and TRBJ2-7, is as follows: DGGITQSPKYLFRKEGQNVTLSCEQNLNHDAMYWYRQDPGQGLRLIYYSQIVNDFQKGDIAEGYSVSREKKESFPLTVTSAQKNPTAFYLCASSRDRSYEQYFGPGTRLTVT.

This clone has only a few counts. This chain links TRBV30 with TRBJ2-7; no firm D call. Germline values: CDR1 GTSNPN, CDR2 SVGIG (reference sequence). The CDR3 runs to 12 residues. V dropped 1 base and J dropped 7 bases, with 11 bases sitting between them. DNA of the CDR3: TGTGCCTGGAGTGAGAGTCAAGCGGAGCAGTACTTC. Protein: CAWSESQAEQYF.

The J gene is TRBJ2-2, the V gene TRBV19, with TRBD2 matching 10 bases. From germline, CDR1 is LNHDA and CDR2 SQIVND (reference sequence). The CDR3 extends over 15 amino acids. V was clipped by 9 bases and J by 7 bases; unmatched bases: 11. The CDR3 spells CASRRASGSNGELFF. In DNA form, the CDR3 reads TGTGCCAGCCGAAGGGCTAGCGGGAGTAACGGGGAGCTGTTTTTT.

As concerns this clone: One end of the junction does not line up with germline, which may come from a read error. In DNA form, the CDR3 reads TGTGCTAGTGGTCCGAGCACGGATACGCAGTATTTT. Protein sequence: CASGPSTDTQYF. The chain combines TRBV12-5 with TRBJ2-3; D is undetermined. CDR3 length: 12 residues. Germline CDR1 and CDR2: LGHNT and FRNRAP.

The V gene is TRBV27, the J gene TRBJ2-3; 8 bases are a match to TRBD1. The J segment lost 3 bases and the V segment lost 4 bases, leaving 6 bases of the junction unmatched. CDR1 MNHEY and CDR2 SMNVEV come from the germline V gene (reference sequence). This CDR3 has 15 amino acids. The CDR3 DNA sequence: TGTGCCAGCAGTTCCGACAGGGGTGGGACAGATACGCAGTATTTT. This gives the protein CASSSDRGGTDTQYF.

The V call is TRBV2, the J call TRBJ2-7, with TRBD1 as a possible D gene (5 bases). This CDR3 is 11 amino acids long. The germline V gene has CDR1 SNHLY and CDR2 FYNNEI. Trimming shortened V by 8 bases and J by 6 bases, and 11 bases separated the two germline ends. The CDR3 DNA is TGTGCCAGCGTAAGACAGACCGAGCAGTACTTC. Translated: CASVRQTEQYF.

The V call is TRBV28, the J call TRBJ1-3; D is unclear. Germline V CDR1 and CDR2: MDHEN, SYDVKM. Trimming removed 3 bases at V and 2 bases at J, with 2 bases between. The CDR3 totals 12 residues. The CDR3 is CASSFTGNTIYF. The CDR3 DNA reads TGTGCCAGCAGTTTTACTGGAAACACCATATATTTT.

The chain employs TRBV15 and TRBJ2-2, with 8 bases fitting TRBD1. The trim removed 8 bases at V and 6 bases at J, leaving 8 bases unmatched. CDR3 length equals 14 residues. Germline-derived CDR1 and CDR2 are LNHNV and YYDKDF (reference sequence). The CDR3, as DNA: TGTGCCACCCGTAAGGACAGGGTATCCGGGGAGCTGTTTTTT. Translated, it gives CATRKDRVSGELFF.

The V gene is TRBV6-5, the J gene TRBJ2-7, with 8 bases lining up with TRBD1. This CDR3 is built from 15 residues. V trimming: 7 bases; J trimming: 1 base; junction bases outside the gene matches: 9. CDR1 and CDR2 (germline): MNHEY, SVGAGI. CDR3 loop: CASTKGTGRSYEQYF. The CDR3 DNA is TGTGCCAGCACCAAAGGGACAGGTCGGTCCTACGAGCAGTACTTC.

This clone was seen more than once but under ten times. The genes are TRBV7-8 and TRBJ2-7; TRBD2 matches at 9 bases. This CDR3 contains 15 residues. J gave up 1 base and V 2 bases, and 3 bases lay outside the gene matches. Looked up from germline, CDR1 is SGHVS and CDR2 is FQNEAQ. In DNA, the CDR3 is TGTGCCAGCAGCTTACAAGCGGGGGGATCCTACGAGCAGTACTTC. This gives the protein CASSLQAGGSYEQYF.

The genes are TRBV28 and TRBJ1-1, with D unclear. Between the trimmed V and J ends, which lost 11 bases and 5 bases, there was a span of 18 bases. Germline assignment: CDR1 MDHEN and CDR2 SYDVKM. The CDR3 runs to 13 residues. The CDR3 loop is CACNPGSGTEAFF. The CDR3 region has the DNA TGTGCCTGCAACCCGGGGTCGGGGACTGAAGCTTTCTTT.

The gene calls are TRBV2 and TRBJ1-1; maybe TRBD1 (5 bases). This CDR3 has 13 residues. Germline V gene lookup returns CDR1 SNHLY and CDR2 FYNNEI. The V gene lost 6 bases and the J gene lost 2 bases, with 10 bases spanning the gap. DNA of the CDR3: TGTGCCAGCAGGGAGGGGCTTAACACTGAAGCTTTCTTT. Translation gives CASREGLNTEAFF.